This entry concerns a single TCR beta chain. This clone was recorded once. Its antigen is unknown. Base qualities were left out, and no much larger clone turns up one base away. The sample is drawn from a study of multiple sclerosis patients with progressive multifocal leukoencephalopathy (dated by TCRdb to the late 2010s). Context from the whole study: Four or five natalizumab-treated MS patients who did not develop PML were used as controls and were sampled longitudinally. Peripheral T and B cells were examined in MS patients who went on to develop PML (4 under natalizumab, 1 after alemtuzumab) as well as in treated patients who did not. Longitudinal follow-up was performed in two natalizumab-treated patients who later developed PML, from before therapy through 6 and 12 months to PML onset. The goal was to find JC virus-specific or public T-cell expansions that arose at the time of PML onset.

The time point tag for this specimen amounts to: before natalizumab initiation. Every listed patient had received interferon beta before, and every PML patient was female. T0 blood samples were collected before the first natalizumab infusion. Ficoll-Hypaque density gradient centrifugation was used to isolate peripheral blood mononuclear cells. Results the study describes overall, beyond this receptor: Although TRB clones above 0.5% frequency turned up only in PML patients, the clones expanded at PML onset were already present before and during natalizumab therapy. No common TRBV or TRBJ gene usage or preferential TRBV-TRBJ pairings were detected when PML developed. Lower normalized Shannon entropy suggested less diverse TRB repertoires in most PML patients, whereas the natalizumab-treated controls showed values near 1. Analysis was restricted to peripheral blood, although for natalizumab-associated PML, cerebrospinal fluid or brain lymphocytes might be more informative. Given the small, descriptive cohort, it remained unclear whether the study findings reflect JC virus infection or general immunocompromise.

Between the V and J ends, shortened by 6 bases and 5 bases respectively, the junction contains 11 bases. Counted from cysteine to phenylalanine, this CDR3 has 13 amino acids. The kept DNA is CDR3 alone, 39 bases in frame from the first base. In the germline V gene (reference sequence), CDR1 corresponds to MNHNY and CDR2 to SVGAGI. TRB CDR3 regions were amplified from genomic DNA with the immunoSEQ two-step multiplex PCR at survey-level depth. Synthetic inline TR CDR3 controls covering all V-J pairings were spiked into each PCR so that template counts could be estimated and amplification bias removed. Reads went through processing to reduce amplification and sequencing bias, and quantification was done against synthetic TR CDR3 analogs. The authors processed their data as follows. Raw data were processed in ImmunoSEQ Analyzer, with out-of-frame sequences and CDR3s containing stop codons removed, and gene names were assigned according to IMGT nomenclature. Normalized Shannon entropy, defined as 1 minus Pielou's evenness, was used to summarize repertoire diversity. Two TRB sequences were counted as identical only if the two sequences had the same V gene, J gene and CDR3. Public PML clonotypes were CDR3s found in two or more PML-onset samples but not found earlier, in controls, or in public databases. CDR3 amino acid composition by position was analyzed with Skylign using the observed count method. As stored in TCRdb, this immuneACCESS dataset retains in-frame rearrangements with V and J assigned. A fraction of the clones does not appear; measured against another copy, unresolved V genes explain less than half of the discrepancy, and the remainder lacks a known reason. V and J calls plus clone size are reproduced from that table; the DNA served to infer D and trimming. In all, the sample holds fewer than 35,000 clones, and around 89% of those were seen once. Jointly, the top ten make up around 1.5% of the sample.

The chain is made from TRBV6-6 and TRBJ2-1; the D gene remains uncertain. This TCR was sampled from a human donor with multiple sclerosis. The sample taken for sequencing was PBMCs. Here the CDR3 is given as CASSRDANNEQFF. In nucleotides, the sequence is TGTGCCAGCAGCCGCGACGCTAACAATGAGCAGTTCTTC.